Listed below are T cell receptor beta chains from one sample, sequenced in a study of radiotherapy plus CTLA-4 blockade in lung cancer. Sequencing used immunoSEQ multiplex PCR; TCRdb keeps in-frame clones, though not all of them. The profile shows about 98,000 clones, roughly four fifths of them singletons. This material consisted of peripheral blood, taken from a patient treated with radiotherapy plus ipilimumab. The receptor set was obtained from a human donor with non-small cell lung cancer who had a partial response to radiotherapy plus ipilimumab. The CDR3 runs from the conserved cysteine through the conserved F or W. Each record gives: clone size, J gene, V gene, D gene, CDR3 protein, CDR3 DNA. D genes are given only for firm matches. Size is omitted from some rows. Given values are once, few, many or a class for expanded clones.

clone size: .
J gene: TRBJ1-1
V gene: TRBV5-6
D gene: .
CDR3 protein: CASSLRQTGMNTEAFF
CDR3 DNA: TGTGCCAGCAGCCTGAGACAGACTGGCATGAACACTGAAGCTTTCTTT

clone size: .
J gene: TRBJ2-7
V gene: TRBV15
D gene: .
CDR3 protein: CATSRDRVARAYEQYF
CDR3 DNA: TGTGCCACCAGCAGAGATCGGGTAGCGAGAGCCTACGAGCAGTACTTC

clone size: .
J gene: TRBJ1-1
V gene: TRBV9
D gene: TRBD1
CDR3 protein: CASGSSQGENTEAFF
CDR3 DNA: TGTGCCAGCGGATCGTCCCAGGGGGAAAACACTGAAGCTTTCTTT

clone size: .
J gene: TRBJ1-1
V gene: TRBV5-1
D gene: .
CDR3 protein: CASRGVGDMNTEAFF
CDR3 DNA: TGCGCCAGCAGAGGAGTGGGGGACATGAACACTGAAGCTTTCTTT

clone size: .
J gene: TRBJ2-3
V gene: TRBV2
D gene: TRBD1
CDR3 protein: CASGGQGTDTQYF
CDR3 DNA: TGTGCCAGCGGGGGACAGGGGACAGATACGCAGTATTTT

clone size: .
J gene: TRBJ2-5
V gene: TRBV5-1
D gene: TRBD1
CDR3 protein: CASSLALGQGERTQYF
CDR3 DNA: TGCGCCAGCAGCTTGGCGCTGGGACAGGGGGAGAGGACCCAGTACTTC

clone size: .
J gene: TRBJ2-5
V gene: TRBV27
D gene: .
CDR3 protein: CASSLRQTSLSGETQYF
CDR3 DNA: TGTGCCAGCAGTTTAAGACAGACCTCCTTGTCGGGAGAGACCCAGTACTTC

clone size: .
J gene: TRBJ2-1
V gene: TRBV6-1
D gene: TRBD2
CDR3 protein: CASSEPPSGRPYNEQFF
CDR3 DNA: TGTGCCAGCAGTGAACCCCCCAGCGGGAGACCCTACAATGAGCAGTTCTTC

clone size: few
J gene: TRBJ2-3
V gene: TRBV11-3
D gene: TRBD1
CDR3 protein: CASSPGQDTDTQYF
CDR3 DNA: TGTGCCAGCAGCCCGGGACAGGACACAGATACGCAGTATTTT

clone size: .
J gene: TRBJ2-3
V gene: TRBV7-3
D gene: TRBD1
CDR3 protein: CASSLLGTGGPDTQYF
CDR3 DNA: TGTGCCAGCAGCTTACTTGGGACAGGGGGCCCAGATACGCAGTATTTT

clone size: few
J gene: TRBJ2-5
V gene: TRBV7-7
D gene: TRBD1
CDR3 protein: CASSTGQGTQETQYF
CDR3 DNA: TGTGCCAGCAGCACCGGACAGGGGACCCAAGAGACCCAGTACTTC

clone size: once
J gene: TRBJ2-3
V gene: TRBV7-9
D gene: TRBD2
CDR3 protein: CASSLGGRGNTDTQYF
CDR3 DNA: TGTGCCAGCAGCTTAGGCGGGAGGGGAAACACAGATACGCAGTATTTT

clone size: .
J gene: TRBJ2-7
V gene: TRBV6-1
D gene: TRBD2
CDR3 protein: CASSSSGPIGYEQYF
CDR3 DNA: TGTGCCAGCAGTTCTAGCGGGCCCATAGGTTACGAGCAGTACTTC

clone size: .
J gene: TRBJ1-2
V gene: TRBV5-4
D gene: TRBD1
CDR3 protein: CASSFLGQGFGYTF
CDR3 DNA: TGTGCCAGCAGCTTCTTGGGACAGGGATTTGGCTACACCTTC

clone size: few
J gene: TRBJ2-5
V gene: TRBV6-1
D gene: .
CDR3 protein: CASSRTLAKTQYF
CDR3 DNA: TGTGCCAGCAGCCGAACTCTAGCGAAGACCCAGTACTTC

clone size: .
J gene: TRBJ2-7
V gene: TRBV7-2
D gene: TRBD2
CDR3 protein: CASRWSGSSYEQYF
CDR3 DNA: TGTGCCAGCAGGTGGAGCGGGAGTTCCTACGAGCAGTACTTC

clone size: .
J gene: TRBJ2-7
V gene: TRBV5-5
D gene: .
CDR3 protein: CASSLGRRAVAYEQYF
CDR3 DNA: TGTGCCAGCAGCTTAGGGAGGAGGGCCGTGGCCTACGAGCAGTACTTC

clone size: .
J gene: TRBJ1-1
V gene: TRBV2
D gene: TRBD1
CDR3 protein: CASSADRVGTEAFF
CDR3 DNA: TGTGCCAGCAGTGCCGACAGGGTCGGGACTGAAGCTTTCTTT

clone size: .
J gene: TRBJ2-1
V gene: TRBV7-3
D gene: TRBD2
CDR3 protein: CASSPQGGWGEQFF
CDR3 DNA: TGTGCCAGCAGCCCCCAGGGAGGGTGGGGTGAGCAGTTCTTC

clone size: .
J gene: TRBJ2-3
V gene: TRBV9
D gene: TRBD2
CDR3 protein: CASSVLGLAATDTQYF
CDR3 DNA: TGTGCCAGCAGCGTTCTCGGCCTAGCGGCTACAGATACGCAGTATTTT

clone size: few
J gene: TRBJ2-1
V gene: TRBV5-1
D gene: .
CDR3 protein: CASSLGTAYNEQFF
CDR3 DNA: TGCGCCAGCAGCTTGGGGACAGCGTACAATGAGCAGTTCTTC

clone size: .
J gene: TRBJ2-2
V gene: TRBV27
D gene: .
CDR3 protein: CASSFRGGGTGELFF
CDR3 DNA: TGTGCCAGCAGTTTTCGCGGAGGAGGGACCGGGGAGCTGTTTTTT

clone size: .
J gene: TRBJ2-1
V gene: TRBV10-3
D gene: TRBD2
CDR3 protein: CAINRGGRGNEQFF
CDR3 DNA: TGTGCCATCAATCGGGGCGGGAGGGGGAATGAGCAGTTCTTC

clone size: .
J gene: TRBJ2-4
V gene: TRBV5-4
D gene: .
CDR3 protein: CASSFGGGGNIQYF
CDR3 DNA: TGTGCCAGCAGCTTCGGAGGGGGCGGAAACATTCAGTACTTC

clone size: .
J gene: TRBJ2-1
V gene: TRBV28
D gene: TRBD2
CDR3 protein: CASSISGRINNEQFF
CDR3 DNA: TGTGCCAGCAGTATTAGCGGGAGAATAAACAATGAGCAGTTCTTC

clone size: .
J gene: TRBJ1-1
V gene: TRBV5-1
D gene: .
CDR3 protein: CASRGDNTEAFF
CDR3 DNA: TGCGCCAGCAGAGGGGATAACACTGAAGCTTTCTTT

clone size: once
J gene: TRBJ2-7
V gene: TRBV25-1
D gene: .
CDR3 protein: CASSPTGESYEQYF
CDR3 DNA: TGTGCCAGCAGTCCGACAGGAGAATCCTACGAGCAGTACTTC

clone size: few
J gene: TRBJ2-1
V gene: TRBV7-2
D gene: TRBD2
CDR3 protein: CASSIGGDEQFF
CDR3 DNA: TGTGCCAGCAGCATCGGGGGGGATGAGCAGTTCTTC